The clone carrying this T cell receptor (beta chain) came up many times. This specimen comes from a study of T cells after yellow fever vaccination. The germline gives CDR1 MGHRA, CDR2 YSYEKL. V lost 1 base to trimming and J lost 1 base; unmatched junction nucleotides: 9. This CDR3 contains 17 residues. UMIs were added to TCR cDNA along with a universal primer site when it was made by 5'RACE template switching. TCRdb redid the calling of the 5' RACE reads with MiXCR, one entry per CDR3 protein. The data hold 80,000 to 100,000 distinct CDR3 sequences, with 8% to 10% observed a single time. The sequence derives from a man aged 18 to 30 who received the YFV17D yellow fever vaccine. The rearrangement joins TRBV4-1 to TRBJ1-1, with TRBD1 identical over 7 bases. This material consisted of CD8+ T cells not binding an NS4B(214-222) dextramer, sorted from PBMCs, taken roughly 14 days after the first yellow fever vaccination. CDR3: CASSQGPLRQGNTEAFF. The DNA for the CDR3 is TGCGCCAGCAGCCAAGGACCGCTCCGACAGGGGAACACTGAAGCTTTCTTT.